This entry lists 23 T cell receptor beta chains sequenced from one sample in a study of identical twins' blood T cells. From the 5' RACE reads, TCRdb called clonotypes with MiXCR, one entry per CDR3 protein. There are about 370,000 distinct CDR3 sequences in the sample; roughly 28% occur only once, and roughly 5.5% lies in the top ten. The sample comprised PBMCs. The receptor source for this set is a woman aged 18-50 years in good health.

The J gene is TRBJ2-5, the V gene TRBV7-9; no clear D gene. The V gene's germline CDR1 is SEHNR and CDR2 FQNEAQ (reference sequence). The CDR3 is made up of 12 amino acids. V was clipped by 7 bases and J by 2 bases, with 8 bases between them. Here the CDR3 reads CASTINQETQYF. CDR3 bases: TGTGCCAGCACCATAAATCAAGAGACCCAGTACTTC.

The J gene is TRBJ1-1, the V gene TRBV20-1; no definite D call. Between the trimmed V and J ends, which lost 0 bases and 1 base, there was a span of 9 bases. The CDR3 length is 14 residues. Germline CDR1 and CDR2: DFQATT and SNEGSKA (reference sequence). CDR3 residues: CSAREGSGNTEAFF. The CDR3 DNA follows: TGCAGTGCTAGAGAAGGATCGGGGAACACTGAAGCTTTCTTT.

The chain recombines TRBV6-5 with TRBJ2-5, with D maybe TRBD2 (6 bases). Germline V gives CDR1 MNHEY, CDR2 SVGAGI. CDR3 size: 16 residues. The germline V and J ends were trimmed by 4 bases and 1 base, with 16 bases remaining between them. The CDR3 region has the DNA TGTGCCAGCAGTTTTAAGGACTATCTGACCCAAGAGACCCAGTACTTC. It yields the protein CASSFKDYLTQETQYF.

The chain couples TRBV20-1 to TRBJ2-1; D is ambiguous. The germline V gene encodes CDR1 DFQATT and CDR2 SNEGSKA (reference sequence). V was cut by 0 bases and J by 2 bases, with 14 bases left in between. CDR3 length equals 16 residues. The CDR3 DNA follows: TGCAGTGCTAGAGATTACGGAAGGGTAGCCTACAATGAGCAGTTCTTC. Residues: CSARDYGRVAYNEQFF.

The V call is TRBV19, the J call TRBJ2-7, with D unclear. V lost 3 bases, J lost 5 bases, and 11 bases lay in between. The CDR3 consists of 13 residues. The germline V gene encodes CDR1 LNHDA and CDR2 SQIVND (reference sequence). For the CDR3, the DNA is TGTGCCAGTAGTATTCCAACCCAAGACGAGCAGTACTTC. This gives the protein CASSIPTQDEQYF.

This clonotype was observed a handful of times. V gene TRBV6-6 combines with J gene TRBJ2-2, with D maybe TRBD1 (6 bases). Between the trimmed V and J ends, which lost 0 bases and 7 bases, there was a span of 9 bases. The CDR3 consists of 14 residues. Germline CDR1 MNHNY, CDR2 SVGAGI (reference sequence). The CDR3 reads CASSYSQGVGELFF. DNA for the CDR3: TGTGCCAGCAGTTACTCACAGGGTGTCGGGGAGCTGTTTTTT.

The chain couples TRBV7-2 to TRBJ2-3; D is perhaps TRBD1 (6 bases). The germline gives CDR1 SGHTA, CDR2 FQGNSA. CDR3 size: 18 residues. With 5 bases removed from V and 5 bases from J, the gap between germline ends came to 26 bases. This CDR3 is CASSNRGGRTSLVDTQYF. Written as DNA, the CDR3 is TGTGCCAGCAGCAACCGAGGGGGTCGGACATCCTTGGTAGATACGCAGTATTTT.

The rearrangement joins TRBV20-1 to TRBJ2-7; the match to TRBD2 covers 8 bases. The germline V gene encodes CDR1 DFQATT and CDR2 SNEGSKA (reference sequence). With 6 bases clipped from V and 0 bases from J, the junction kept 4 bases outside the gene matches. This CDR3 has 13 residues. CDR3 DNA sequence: TGCAGTGCAGAGAGCGGGAGCTCCTACGAGCAGTACTTC. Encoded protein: CSAESGSSYEQYF.

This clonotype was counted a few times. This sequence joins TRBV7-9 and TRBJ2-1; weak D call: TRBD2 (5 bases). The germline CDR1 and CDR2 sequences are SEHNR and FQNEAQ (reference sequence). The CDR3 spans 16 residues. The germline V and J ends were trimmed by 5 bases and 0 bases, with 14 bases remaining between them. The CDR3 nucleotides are TGTGCCAGCAGCGGTCTCCGGGGTAGCTCCTACAATGAGCAGTTCTTC. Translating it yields CASSGLRGSSYNEQFF.

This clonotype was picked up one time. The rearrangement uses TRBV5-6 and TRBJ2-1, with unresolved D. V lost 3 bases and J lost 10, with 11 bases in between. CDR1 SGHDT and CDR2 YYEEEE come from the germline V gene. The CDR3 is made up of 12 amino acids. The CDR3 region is CASSYGPGEQFF. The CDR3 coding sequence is TGTGCCAGCAGCTACGGACCCGGGGAGCAGTTCTTC.

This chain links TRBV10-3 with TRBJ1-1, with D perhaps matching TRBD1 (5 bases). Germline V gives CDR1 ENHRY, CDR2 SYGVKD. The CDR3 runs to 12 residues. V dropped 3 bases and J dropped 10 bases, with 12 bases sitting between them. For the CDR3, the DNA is TGTGCCATCAGTGACCAGGGCCGAACAGCTTTCTTT. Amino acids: CAISDQGRTAFF.

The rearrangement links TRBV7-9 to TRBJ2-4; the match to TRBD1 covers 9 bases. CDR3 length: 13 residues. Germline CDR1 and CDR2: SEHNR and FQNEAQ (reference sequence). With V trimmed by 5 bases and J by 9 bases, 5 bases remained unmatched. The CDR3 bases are TGTGCCAGCAGCACTGGACAGGGGAGCATTCAGTACTTC. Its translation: CASSTGQGSIQYF.

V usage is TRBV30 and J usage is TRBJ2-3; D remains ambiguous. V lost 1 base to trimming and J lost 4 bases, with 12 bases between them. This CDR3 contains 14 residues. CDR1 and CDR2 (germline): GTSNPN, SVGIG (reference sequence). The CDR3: CAWSDPLPPDTQYF. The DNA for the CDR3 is TGTGCCTGGAGTGACCCCCTCCCCCCAGATACGCAGTATTTT. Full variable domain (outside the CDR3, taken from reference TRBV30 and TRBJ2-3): SQTIHQWPATLVQPVGSPLSLECTVEGTSNPNLYWYRQAAGRGLQLLFYSVGIGQISSEVPQNLSASRPQDRQFILSSKKLLLSDSGFYLCAWSDPLPPDTQYFGPGTRLTVL.

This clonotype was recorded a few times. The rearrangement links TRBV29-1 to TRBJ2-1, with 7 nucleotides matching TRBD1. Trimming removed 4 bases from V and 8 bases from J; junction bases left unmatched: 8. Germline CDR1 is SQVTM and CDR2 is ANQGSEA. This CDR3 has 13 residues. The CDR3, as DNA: TGCAGCGTTGTGACAGGGAATAGATATGAGCAGTTCTTC. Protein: CSVVTGNRYEQFF.

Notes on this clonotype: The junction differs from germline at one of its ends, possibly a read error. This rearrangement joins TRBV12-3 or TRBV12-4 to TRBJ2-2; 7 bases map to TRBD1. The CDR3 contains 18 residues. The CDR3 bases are TGTGCCAGCCGGACCGACGCCGACAGGGCACTTTACACCGGGGAGCTGGTTTTT. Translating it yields CASRTDADRALYTGELVF.

CDR3 region: CASKTDYNEQFF. CDR3 DNA: TGTGCCAGCAAAACGGACTACAATGAGCAGTTCTTC. The chain is built from TRBV2 and TRBJ2-1, with D unclear. Trimming shortened V by 7 bases and J by 3 bases, and 7 bases separated the two germline ends. The CDR3 consists of 12 residues. Germline V CDR1 and CDR2: SNHLY, FYNNEI. The full variable domain, completed using reference TRBV2 and TRBJ2-1, is EPEVTQTPSHQVTQMGQEVILRCVPISNHLYFYWYRQILGQKVEFLVSFYNNEISEKSEIFDDQFSVERPDGSNFTLKIRSTKLEDSAMYFCASKTDYNEQFFGPGTRLTVL.

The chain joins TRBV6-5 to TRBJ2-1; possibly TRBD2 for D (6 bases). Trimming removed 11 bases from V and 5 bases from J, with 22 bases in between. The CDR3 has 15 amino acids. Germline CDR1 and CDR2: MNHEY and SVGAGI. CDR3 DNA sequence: TGTGCCTGCGGTGGCGGTGGAGGGCCCCACAATGAGCAGTTCTTC. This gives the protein CACGGGGGPHNEQFF.

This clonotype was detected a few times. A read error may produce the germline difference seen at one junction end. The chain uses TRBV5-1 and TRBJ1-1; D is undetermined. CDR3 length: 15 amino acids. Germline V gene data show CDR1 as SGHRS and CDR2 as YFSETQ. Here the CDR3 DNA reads TGCGCCAGCAGCTTTTCAGCGGGCATGAACACTGAGGCTTTCTTT. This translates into CASSFSAGMNTEAFF.

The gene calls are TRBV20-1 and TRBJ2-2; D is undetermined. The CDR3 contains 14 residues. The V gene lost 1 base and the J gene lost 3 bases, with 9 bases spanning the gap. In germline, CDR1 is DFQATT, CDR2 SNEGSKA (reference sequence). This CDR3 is CSARVGSYTGELFF. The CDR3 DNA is TGCAGTGCTAGAGTTGGCAGCTACACCGGGGAGCTGTTTTTT.

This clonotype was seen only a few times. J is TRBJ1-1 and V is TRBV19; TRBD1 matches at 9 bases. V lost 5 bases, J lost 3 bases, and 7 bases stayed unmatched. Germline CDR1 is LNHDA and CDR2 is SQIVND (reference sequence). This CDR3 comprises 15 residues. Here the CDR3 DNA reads TGTGCCAGTAGTCCCTTGGACAGGGGTGACACTGAAGCTTTCTTT. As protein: CASSPLDRGDTEAFF.

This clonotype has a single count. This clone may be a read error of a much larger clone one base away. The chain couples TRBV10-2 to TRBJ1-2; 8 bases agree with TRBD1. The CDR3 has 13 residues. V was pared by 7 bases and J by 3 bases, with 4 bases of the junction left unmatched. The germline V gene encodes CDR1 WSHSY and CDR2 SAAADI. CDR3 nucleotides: TGCGCCAGCAATCAGGGGGCCGACTATGGCTACACCTTC. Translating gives CASNQGADYGYTF.

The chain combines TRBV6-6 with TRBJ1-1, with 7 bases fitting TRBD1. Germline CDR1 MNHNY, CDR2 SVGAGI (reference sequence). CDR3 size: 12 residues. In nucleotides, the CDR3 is TGTGCTTCCGACAGGGAAGAAACTGAAGCTTTCTTT. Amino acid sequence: CASDREETEAFF.

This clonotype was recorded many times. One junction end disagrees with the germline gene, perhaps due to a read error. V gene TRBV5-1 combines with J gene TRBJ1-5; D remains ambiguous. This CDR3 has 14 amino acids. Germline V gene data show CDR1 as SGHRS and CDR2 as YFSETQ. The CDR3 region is CASSLAGGNQPQHF. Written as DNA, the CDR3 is TGTGCCAGCAGTTTGGCCGGGGGCAATCAGCCCCAGCATTTT. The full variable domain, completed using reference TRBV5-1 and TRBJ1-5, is KAGVTQTPRYLIKTRGQQVTLSCSPISGHRSVSWYQQTPGQGLQFLFEYFSETQRNKGNFPGRFSGRQFSNSRSEMNVSTLELGDSALYLCASSLAGGNQPQHFGDGTRLSIL.